Below, 14 T cell receptor beta chains from the same sample are listed, as sequenced in a study of blood T cells in healthy people across ages. A sample-barcoded 5' primer and a J-beta primer mix were used in a second PCR of roughly 7 to 12 cycles. TCRdb fed the 5' RACE reads into MiXCR, producing one record per CDR3 protein. The data show fewer than 800,000 distinct CDR3 sequences, approximately 50% seen once. Material: blood. The receptor set was obtained from a woman aged 60-70 years in good health.

V is TRBV5-1 and J is TRBJ2-1; 9 positions match TRBD1. This CDR3 contains 17 residues. Germline V gene lookup returns CDR1 SGHRS and CDR2 YFSETQ. The J segment lost 2 bases and the V segment lost 1 base, leaving 7 bases of the junction unmatched. The chain's CDR3 is CASSLISGQGTYNEQFF. CDR3 in DNA: TGCGCCAGCAGCTTGATTAGCGGACAGGGGACCTACAATGAGCAGTTCTTC.

This chain connects TRBV27 to TRBJ1-6; no clear D. Germline lookup yields CDR1 MNHEY and CDR2 SMNVEV (reference sequence). The CDR3 runs 12 residues. Trimming cost V 5 bases and J 5 bases, with 4 bases left between them. The CDR3 region is CASSRNNSPLHF. The CDR3 nucleotides are TGTGCCAGCAGTCGCAATAATTCACCCCTCCACTTT.

This chain links TRBV4-3 with TRBJ2-7; D ambiguous. Per germline, CDR1 LGHNA and CDR2 YSLEER. V was clipped by 0 bases and J by 3 bases, with 6 bases between them. The CDR3 length is 13 residues. The CDR3 loop is CASSQDLIYEQYF. The CDR3 DNA sequence: TGCGCCAGCAGCCAAGATCTGATCTACGAGCAGTACTTC.

This clonotype was detected only once. The chain carries TRBV3-1 and TRBJ1-6; unclear D gene. Trimming stripped 4 bases from V and 8 bases from J, with 21 bases between. The length of the CDR3 is 17 residues. Germline V gene sequence: CDR1 LGHDT, CDR2 YNNKEL (reference sequence). CDR3 sequence (DNA): TGTGCCAGCAGCCCATATTACAGATCCTCGTCGGATTCACCCCTCCACTTT. This translates into CASSPYYRSSSDSPLHF.

The chain has TRBV19 and TRBJ2-7; 7 bases line up with TRBD1. Germline-derived CDR1 and CDR2 are LNHDA and SQIVND (reference sequence). The CDR3 has 14 residues. The V segment lost 4 bases and the J segment 3 bases; nucleotides outside the gene matches: 6. CDR3 residues: CASSKGQKSYEQYF. The CDR3 nucleotides read TGTGCCAGTAGTAAGGGACAGAAGAGCTACGAGCAGTACTTC.

The chain carries TRBV7-2 and TRBJ1-1; D gene ambiguous. Germline CDR1 reads SGHTA; CDR2 reads FQGNSA. The CDR3 sequence is 14 residues long. Trimming took 5 bases from V and 1 from J, leaving 11 bases between them. CDR3: CASSVAGTNTEAFF. The CDR3 DNA follows: TGTGCCAGCAGCGTTGCCGGAACGAACACTGAAGCTTTCTTT. Supplemented by reference TRBV7-2 and TRBJ1-1, the full variable domain reads GAGVSQSPSNKVTEKGKDVELRCDPISGHTALYWYRQSLGQGLEFLIYFQGNSAPDKSGLPSDRFSAERTGGSVSTLTIQRTQQEDSAVYLCASSVAGTNTEAFFGQGTRLTVV.

This rearrangement joins TRBV20-1 to TRBJ2-7; a possible D gene is TRBD1 (6 bases). Trimming cost V 6 bases and J 3 bases, with 18 bases left between them. The CDR3 consists of 14 residues. Germline CDR1 DFQATT, CDR2 SNEGSKA (reference sequence). CDR3 in DNA: TGCAGTGCCCCCAGGGGCGGACAGTACTACGAGCAGTACTTC. Protein: CSAPRGGQYYEQYF.

The chain employs TRBV7-8 and TRBJ2-7; 8 nucleotides match TRBD2. The length of the CDR3 is 16 residues. J gave up 2 bases and V 1 base, and 7 bases lay outside the gene matches. Germline assignment: CDR1 SGHVS and CDR2 FQNEAQ. This CDR3 reads CASSLDGRGDTYEQYF. The CDR3 nucleotides read TGTGCCAGCAGCTTAGATGGGCGGGGGGATACCTACGAGCAGTACTTC.

This clonotype was seen only a few times. The chain is built from TRBV4-1 and TRBJ2-3; a weak D match, TRBD2 (6 bases). Germline-derived CDR1 and CDR2 are MGHRA and YSYEKL. Trimming left V 4 bases short and J 3 bases short, with 14 bases between. The CDR3 sequence is 15 residues long. CDR3 loop: CASSPGVGGTDTQYF. The CDR3 DNA follows: TGCGCCAGCAGCCCGGGGGTAGGAGGGACAGATACGCAGTATTTT.

The chain has TRBV4-3 and TRBJ2-1; D may correspond to TRBD1 or TRBD2 (5 bases each). CDR1 and CDR2 from the germline V gene are LGHNA and YSLEER. The V end was cut by 4 bases, the J end by 7 bases, with 23 bases between. CDR3 length equals 17 residues. As DNA, the CDR3 is TGCGCCAGCAGCCTAACCTATCACCCGGGACGTATAAATGAGCAGTTCTTC. Translation gives CASSLTYHPGRINEQFF.

The chain combines TRBV10-3 with TRBJ1-6; D gene ambiguous. The CDR3 extends over 14 amino acids. The germline V and J ends were trimmed by 2 bases and 7 bases, with 9 bases remaining between them. CDR1 and CDR2 (germline): ENHRY, SYGVKD. CDR3 residues: CAISEAPGNSPLHF. CDR3 nucleotides: TGTGCCATCAGTGAGGCGCCTGGAAATTCACCCCTCCACTTT.

The chain has TRBV6-6 and TRBJ2-7; D ambiguous. The CDR3 has 14 residues. V gave up 2 bases and J gave up 2 bases, with 10 bases separating them. Germline values: CDR1 MNHNY, CDR2 SVGAGI (reference sequence). DNA for the CDR3: TGTGCCAGCAGTTACACCGTGGGCCCCTACGAGCAGTACTTC. Its translation: CASSYTVGPYEQYF.

On this clonotype: One end of the junction does not line up with germline, which may come from a read error. The chain carries TRBV27 and TRBJ2-1; TRBD1 matches 11 bases. The DNA end favors TRBJ2-7, so the J call may be wrong. CDR3 length equals 16 residues. CDR1 and CDR2 from the germline V gene are MNHEY and SMNVEV (reference sequence). CDR3 nucleotides: TGTGCTAGCAGTTTTGGACAGGGGGCGGCCTACAATGAGCAGTACTTC. It is translated as CASSFGQGAAYNEQYF.

This clonotype was observed a handful of times. The junction shows a germline mismatch at one end, possibly a read error. The chain uses TRBV29-1 and TRBJ2-1, with D tentatively TRBD1 or TRBD2 (6 bases each). In germline, CDR1 is SQVTM, CDR2 ANQGSEA. This CDR3 comprises 13 residues. CDR3 coding DNA: TGCAGCGTTGTACTAGGGGGGTACAATCAGCAGTTCTTC. Translating gives CSVVLGGYNQQFF.